This TCR beta chain was obtained from a study of blood T cell repertoires in COVID-19. Study-wide background: Acute and convalescent COVID-19 samples came from the United States, Italy and Spain. T cells, B-cell-depleted T cells, or PBMCs provided the cDNA or gDNA that served as material.

The CDR3 is made up of 16 amino acids. CDR1 and CDR2 (germline): SGHDN, FVKESK. V dropped 2 bases and J dropped 0 bases, with 11 bases sitting between them. The repertoire was sequenced with immunoSEQ multiplex PCR; TCRdb's copy has only in-frame clones and lacks some. The table lists more than 150,000 clones, over 80% of them singletons. This chain links TRBV14 with TRBJ2-1, with D possibly being TRBD2 (6 bases). The sequence was collected from a woman aged 55-69 years with acute or convalescent COVID-19. The sequenced material came from peripheral blood. As DNA, the CDR3 is TGTGCCAGCAGCCAAAATCCAGCGGGCTCCTACAATGAGCAGTTCTTC. It is translated as CASSQNPAGSYNEQFF.